This is a list of T cell receptor beta chains from one sample in a study of cytomegalovirus exposure and HLA in healthy donors. Data came from immunoSEQ multiplex PCR; TCRdb stores just in-frame clones and leaves some out. The table lists about 110,000 clones, roughly 70% of them singletons, with about a tenth in the top ten. Sequencing input: PBMCs. The receptor source for this set is a man between 40 and 49 years old in good health and CMV-seropositive. CDR3s include the opening cysteine and the closing phenylalanine or tryptophan. D genes are given only for firm matches. Size is stated for part of the rows, as once, few or many counts, or as a class when the clone is expanded.

size: once; V: TRBV5-1; D: -; J: TRBJ1-4; CDR3: CASSKQGQFNEKLFF; DNA: TGCGCCAGCAGTAAGCAGGGGCAGTTTAATGAAAAACTGTTTTTT
size: -; V: TRBV20-1; D: -; J: TRBJ2-5; CDR3: CSARLQETQYF; DNA: TGCAGTGCTAGACTCCAAGAGACCCAGTACTTC
size: -; V: TRBV2; D: -; J: TRBJ1-2; CDR3: CASRETGPYGYTF; DNA: TGTGCCAGCAGGGAGACAGGACCCTATGGCTACACCTTC
size: once; V: TRBV9; D: TRBD2; J: TRBJ2-1; CDR3: CASSVAGGPYNEQFF; DNA: TGTGCCAGCAGCGTCGCGGGAGGGCCCTACAATGAGCAGTTCTTC
size: -; V: TRBV6-5; D: -; J: TRBJ2-7; CDR3: CASSYSRGSYEQYF; DNA: TGTGCCAGCAGTTACTCCCGGGGATCCTACGAGCAGTACTTC
size: few; V: TRBV10-3; D: -; J: TRBJ2-5; CDR3: CAISEGAPFGTQYF; DNA: TGTGCCATCAGTGAGGGGGCCCCGTTCGGGACCCAGTACTTC
size: -; V: TRBV4-2; D: -; J: TRBJ1-1; CDR3: CASSQDPLSNTEAFF; DNA: TGTGCCAGCAGCCAAGATCCACTATCGAACACTGAAGCTTTCTTT
size: few; V: TRBV5-1; D: -; J: TRBJ2-1; CDR3: CASSLDRNNEQFF; DNA: TGCGCCAGCAGCTTGGACAGAAACAATGAGCAGTTCTTC
size: -; V: TRBV5-1; D: -; J: TRBJ1-5; CDR3: CASSLGSGHSNQPQHF; DNA: TGCGCCAGCAGCTTGGGATCAGGCCATAGCAATCAGCCCCAGCATTTT
size: -; V: TRBV5-6; D: TRBD2; J: TRBJ2-5; CDR3: CASSHRTSGSETQYF; DNA: TGTGCCAGCAGCCACAGGACTAGCGGGAGTGAGACCCAGTACTTC
size: -; V: TRBV5-5; D: TRBD1; J: TRBJ2-4; CDR3: CASSFRDRGSENIQYF; DNA: TGTGCCAGCAGCTTCCGGGACAGGGGGAGCGAAAACATTCAGTACTTC
size: -; V: TRBV2; D: -; J: TRBJ1-5; CDR3: CASSGSGSYQPQHF; DNA: TGTGCCAGCAGTGGATCAGGGTCCTATCAGCCCCAGCATTTT
size: -; V: TRBV13; D: TRBD2; J: TRBJ2-3; CDR3: CASSLETSGTDTQYF; DNA: TGTGCCAGCAGCCTAGAGACTAGCGGCACAGATACGCAGTATTTT
size: -; V: TRBV19; D: TRBD2; J: TRBJ2-2; CDR3: CASSMASGAGELFF; DNA: TGTGCCAGTAGTATGGCTAGCGGCGCCGGGGAGCTGTTTTTT
size: few; V: TRBV19; D: -; J: TRBJ1-5; CDR3: CASSITGGNQPQHF; DNA: TGTGCCAGTAGTATTACGGGGGGGAATCAGCCCCAGCATTTT
size: -; V: TRBV4-3; D: TRBD2; J: TRBJ2-3; CDR3: CASSQDPAGGATDTQYF; DNA: TGCGCCAGCAGCCAAGATCCAGCGGGAGGGGCTACAGATACGCAGTATTTT
size: -; V: TRBV5-6; D: -; J: TRBJ2-3; CDR3: CASSLRGRVFMTDTQYF; DNA: TGTGCCAGCAGCTTAAGGGGGAGGGTATTTATGACAGATACGCAGTATTTT
size: -; V: TRBV7-6; D: TRBD1; J: TRBJ1-2; CDR3: CASSPGDRDYGYTF; DNA: TGTGCCAGCAGCCCAGGGGACAGGGACTATGGCTACACCTTC
size: -; V: TRBV7-9; D: -; J: TRBJ2-7; CDR3: CASSLDGYYEQYF; DNA: TGTGCCAGCAGCTTAGATGGATACTACGAGCAGTACTTC
size: -; V: TRBV29-1; D: TRBD1; J: TRBJ2-1; CDR3: CSVITGGPYNEQFF; DNA: TGCAGCGTGATAACAGGGGGCCCCTACAATGAGCAGTTCTTC
size: -; V: TRBV19; D: -; J: TRBJ2-5; CDR3: CASSIPRREETQYF; DNA: TGTGCCAGTAGTATTCCGCGGCGGGAAGAGACCCAGTACTTC
size: -; V: TRBV6-1; D: -; J: TRBJ2-1; CDR3: CASSRDKDNEQFF; DNA: TGTGCCAGCAGTCGGGATAAAGACAATGAGCAGTTCTTC
size: -; V: TRBV13; D: TRBD2; J: TRBJ2-4; CDR3: CASRPNGLAGNIQYF; DNA: TGTGCCAGCAGACCCAACGGACTAGCGGGAAACATTCAGTACTTC
size: -; V: TRBV2; D: TRBD1; J: TRBJ1-1; CDR3: CATTQGALTEAFF; DNA: TGTGCCACTACACAGGGGGCGCTGACTGAAGCTTTCTTT
size: few; V: TRBV9; D: TRBD1; J: TRBJ1-1; CDR3: CASSVGQVNEAFF; DNA: TGTGCCAGCAGCGTCGGACAGGTGAATGAAGCTTTCTTT
size: -; V: TRBV5-6; D: -; J: TRBJ2-6; CDR3: CASSFLPSGANVLTF; DNA: TGTGCCAGCAGCTTTCTACCCTCTGGGGCCAACGTCCTGACTTTC
size: -; V: TRBV7-3; D: -; J: TRBJ2-7; CDR3: CASSLMAGYSYEQYF; DNA: TGTGCCAGCAGCTTAATGGCGGGCTACTCCTACGAGCAGTACTTC
size: -; V: TRBV25-1; D: TRBD1; J: TRBJ2-1; CDR3: CASSDPGQGDNEQFF; DNA: TGTGCCAGCAGTGACCCCGGACAGGGCGACAATGAGCAGTTCTTC
size: -; V: TRBV9; D: -; J: TRBJ2-2; CDR3: CASSLQGGTNTGELFF; DNA: TGTGCCAGCAGCCTGCAGGGCGGTACGAACACCGGGGAGCTGTTTTTT
size: -; V: TRBV13; D: -; J: TRBJ2-2; CDR3: CASSLGLRDNTGELFF; DNA: TGTGCCAGCAGCTTAGGCCTGCGCGATAACACCGGGGAGCTGTTTTTT